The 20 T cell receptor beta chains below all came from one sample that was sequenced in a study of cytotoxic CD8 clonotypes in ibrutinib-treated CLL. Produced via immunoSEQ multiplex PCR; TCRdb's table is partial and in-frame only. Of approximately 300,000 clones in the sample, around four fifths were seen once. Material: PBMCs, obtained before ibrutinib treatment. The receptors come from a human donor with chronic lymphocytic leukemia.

The CDR3 DNA follows: TGTGCCAGTAGTCGGGACTCGAGCTCTGGAAACACCATATATTTT. Residues: CASSRDSSSGNTIYF. The chain recombines TRBV19 with TRBJ1-3; maybe TRBD1 (5 bases). The CDR3 runs 15 residues. V lost 5 bases to trimming and J lost 0 bases, with 11 bases between them. CDR1 LNHDA and CDR2 SQIVND come from the germline V gene (reference sequence). Complete variable domain (other parts from reference TRBV19 and TRBJ1-3): DGGITQSPKYLFRKEGQNVTLSCEQNLNHDAMYWYRQDPGQGLRLIYYSQIVNDFQKGDIAEGYSVSREKKESFPLTVTSAQKNPTAFYLCASSRDSSSGNTIYFGEGSWLTVV.

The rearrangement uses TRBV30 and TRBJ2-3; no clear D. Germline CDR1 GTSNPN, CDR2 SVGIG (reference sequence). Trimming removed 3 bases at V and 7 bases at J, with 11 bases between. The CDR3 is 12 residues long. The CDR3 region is CAWSKSGYTQYF. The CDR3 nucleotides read TGTGCCTGGAGCAAATCCGGGTATACGCAGTATTTT.

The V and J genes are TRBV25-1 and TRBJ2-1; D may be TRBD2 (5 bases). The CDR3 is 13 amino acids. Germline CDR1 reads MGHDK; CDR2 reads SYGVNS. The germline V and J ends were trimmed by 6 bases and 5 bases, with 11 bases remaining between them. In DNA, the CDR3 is TGTGCCAGCAGGAAACTAGGGAACAATGAGCAGTTCTTC. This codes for CASRKLGNNEQFF. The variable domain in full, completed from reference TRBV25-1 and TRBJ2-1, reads EADIYQTPRYLVIGTGKKITLECSQTMGHDKMYWYQQDPGMELHLIHYSYGVNSTEKGDLSSESTVSRIRTEHFPLTLESARPSHTSQYLCASRKLGNNEQFFGPGTRLTVL.

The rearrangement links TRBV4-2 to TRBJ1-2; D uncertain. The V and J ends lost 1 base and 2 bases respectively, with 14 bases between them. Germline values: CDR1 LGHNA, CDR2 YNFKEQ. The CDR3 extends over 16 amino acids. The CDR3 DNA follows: TGTGCCAGCAGCCAAGTTAATGGCAGAGAAAACTATGGCTACACCTTC. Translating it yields CASSQVNGRENYGYTF.

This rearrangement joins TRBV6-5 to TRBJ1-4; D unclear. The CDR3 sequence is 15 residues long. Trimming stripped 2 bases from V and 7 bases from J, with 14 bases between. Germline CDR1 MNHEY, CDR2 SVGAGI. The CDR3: CASSYGVSMGEKLFF. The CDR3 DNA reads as TGTGCCAGCAGTTACGGCGTCAGCATGGGTGAAAAACTGTTTTTT.

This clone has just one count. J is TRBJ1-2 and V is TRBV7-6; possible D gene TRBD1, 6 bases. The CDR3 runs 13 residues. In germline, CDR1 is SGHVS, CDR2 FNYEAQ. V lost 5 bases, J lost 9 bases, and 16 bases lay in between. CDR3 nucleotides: TGTGCCAGCAGCCCGGGACCGGGGGCCAGCTACACCTTC. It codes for CASSPGPGASYTF.

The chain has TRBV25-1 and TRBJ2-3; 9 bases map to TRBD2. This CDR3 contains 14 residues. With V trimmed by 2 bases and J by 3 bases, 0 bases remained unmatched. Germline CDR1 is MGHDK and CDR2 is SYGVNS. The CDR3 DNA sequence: TGTGCCAGCAGTGAACTAGCGGGAACAGATACGCAGTATTTT. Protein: CASSELAGTDTQYF.

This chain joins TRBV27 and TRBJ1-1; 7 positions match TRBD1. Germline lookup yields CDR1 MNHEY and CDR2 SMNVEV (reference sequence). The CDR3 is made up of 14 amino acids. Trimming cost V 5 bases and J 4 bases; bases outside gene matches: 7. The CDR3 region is CASSPAGGTTEAFF. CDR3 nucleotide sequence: TGTGCCAGCAGTCCCGCAGGGGGAACCACTGAAGCTTTCTTT.

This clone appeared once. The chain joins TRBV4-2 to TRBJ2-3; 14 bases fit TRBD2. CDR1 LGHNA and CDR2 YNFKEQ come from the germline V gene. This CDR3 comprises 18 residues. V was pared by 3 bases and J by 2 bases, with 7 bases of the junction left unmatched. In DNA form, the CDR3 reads TGTGCCAGCAGCCATACCGGGACTAGCGGGGGACTCACAGATACGCAGTATTTT. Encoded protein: CASSHTGTSGGLTDTQYF.

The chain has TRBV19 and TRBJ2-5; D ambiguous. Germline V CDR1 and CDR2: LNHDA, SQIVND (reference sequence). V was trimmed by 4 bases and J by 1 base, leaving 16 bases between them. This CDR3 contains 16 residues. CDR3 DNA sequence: TGTGCCAGTAGTAGGGTGGTCAAGACCCTCCAAGAGACCCAGTACTTC. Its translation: CASSRVVKTLQETQYF.

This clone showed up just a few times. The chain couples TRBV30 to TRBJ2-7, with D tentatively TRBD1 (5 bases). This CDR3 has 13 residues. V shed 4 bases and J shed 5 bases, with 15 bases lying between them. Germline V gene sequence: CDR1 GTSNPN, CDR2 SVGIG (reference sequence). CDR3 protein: CAWNDRRNDEQYF. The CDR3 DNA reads TGTGCCTGGAATGACAGAAGGAACGACGAGCAGTACTTC.

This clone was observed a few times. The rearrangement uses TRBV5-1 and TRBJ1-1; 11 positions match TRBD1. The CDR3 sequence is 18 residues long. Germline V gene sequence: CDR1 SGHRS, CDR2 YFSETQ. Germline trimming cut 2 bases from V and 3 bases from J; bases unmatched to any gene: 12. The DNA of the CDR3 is TGCGCCAGCAGCTTTGGACAGGGGGCAGTTGGTGCTTACACTGAAGCTTTCTTT. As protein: CASSFGQGAVGAYTEAFF.

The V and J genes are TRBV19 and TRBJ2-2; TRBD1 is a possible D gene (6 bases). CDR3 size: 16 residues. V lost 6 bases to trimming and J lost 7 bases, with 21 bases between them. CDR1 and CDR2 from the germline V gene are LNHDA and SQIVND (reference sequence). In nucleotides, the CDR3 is TGTGCCAGTAGGAGTTCAGGGGCCTCCTTGGGCGGGGAGCTGTTTTTT. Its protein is CASRSSGASLGGELFF.

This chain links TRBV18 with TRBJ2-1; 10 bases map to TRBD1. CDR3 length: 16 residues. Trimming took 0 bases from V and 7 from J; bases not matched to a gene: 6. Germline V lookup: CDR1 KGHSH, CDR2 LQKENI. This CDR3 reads CASSPPGQGRGNEQFF. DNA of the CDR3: TGTGCCAGCTCACCACCGGGACAGGGGAGAGGAAATGAGCAGTTCTTC.

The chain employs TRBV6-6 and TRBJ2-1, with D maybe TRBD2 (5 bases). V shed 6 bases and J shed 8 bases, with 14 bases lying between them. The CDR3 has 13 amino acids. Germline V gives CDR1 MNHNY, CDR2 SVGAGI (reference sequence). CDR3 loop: CASRRRGIHEQFF. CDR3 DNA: TGTGCCAGCAGACGACGAGGGATCCATGAGCAGTTCTTC.

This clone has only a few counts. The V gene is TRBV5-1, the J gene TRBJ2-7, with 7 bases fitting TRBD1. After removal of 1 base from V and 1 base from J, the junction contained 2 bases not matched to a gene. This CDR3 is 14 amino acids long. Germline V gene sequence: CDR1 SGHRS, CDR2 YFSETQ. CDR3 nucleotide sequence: TGCGCCAGCAGCTTGTCGGGACAGTCCTACGAGCAGTACTTC. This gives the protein CASSLSGQSYEQYF.

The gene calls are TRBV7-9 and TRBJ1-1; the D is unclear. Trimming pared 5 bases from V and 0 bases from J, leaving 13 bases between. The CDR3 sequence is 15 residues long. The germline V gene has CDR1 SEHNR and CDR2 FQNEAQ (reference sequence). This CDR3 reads CASSTLGPVNTEAFF. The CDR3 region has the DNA TGTGCCAGCAGCACCCTAGGACCGGTGAACACTGAAGCTTTCTTT.

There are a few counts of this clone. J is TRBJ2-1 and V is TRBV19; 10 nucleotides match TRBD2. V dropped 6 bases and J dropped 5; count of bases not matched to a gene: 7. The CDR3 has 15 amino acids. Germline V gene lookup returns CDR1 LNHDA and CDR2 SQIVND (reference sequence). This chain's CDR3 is CASRSVGTSDNEQFF. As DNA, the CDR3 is TGTGCCAGTAGGTCTGTTGGGACTAGCGACAATGAGCAGTTCTTC. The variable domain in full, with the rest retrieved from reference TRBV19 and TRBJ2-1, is DGGITQSPKYLFRKEGQNVTLSCEQNLNHDAMYWYRQDPGQGLRLIYYSQIVNDFQKGDIAEGYSVSREKKESFPLTVTSAQKNPTAFYLCASRSVGTSDNEQFFGPGTRLTVL.

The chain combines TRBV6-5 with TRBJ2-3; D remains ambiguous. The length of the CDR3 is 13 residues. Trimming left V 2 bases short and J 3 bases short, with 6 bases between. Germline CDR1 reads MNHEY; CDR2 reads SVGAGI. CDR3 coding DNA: TGTGCCAGCAGTTACCAAGGGACAGATACGCAGTATTTT. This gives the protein CASSYQGTDTQYF.

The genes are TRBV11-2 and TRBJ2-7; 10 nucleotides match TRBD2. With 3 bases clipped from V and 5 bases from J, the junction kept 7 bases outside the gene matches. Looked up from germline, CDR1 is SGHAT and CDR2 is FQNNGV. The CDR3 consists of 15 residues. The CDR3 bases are TGTGCCAGCAGCTTCCCGGGACTAGCGCTGAACGAGCAGTACTTC. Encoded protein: CASSFPGLALNEQYF.